Presented here are 25 T cell receptor beta chains from one specimen sequenced in a study of cytomegalovirus exposure and HLA in healthy donors (dated by TCRdb to 2016 to 2017). The library was built by means of the immunoSEQ multiplex PCR assay. A mixture of 60 forward primers for TCR Vbeta segments and 13 reverse primers for TCR Jbeta segments was used in the multiplex PCR. TCRdb re-hosts the immuneACCESS table, in-frame sequences only. Its copies lack some clones; in the studies checked, an unresolved V gene accounts for under half of them, and the cause for the rest is not known. The sample table lists 100,000 to 150,000 clones, about 73% of them with a count of one. Around 4.2% of the sample is taken by the ten largest. Sequencing input: PBMCs. The receptors stem from a woman between 45 and 65 years old in good health and CMV-seropositive.

The V call is TRBV18, the J call TRBJ2-7; the D gene is possibly TRBD2 (6 bases). The germline CDR1 and CDR2 sequences are KGHSH and LQKENI. V dropped 3 bases and J dropped 2 bases, with 11 bases sitting between them. There are 14 residues in the CDR3. This CDR3 is CASSPGTGAYEQYF. The CDR3 DNA follows: TGTGCCAGCTCACCCGGGACGGGAGCCTACGAGCAGTACTTC.

This rearrangement joins TRBV30 to TRBJ1-2, with D possibly TRBD1 on 5 matching bases. Germline V CDR1 and CDR2: GTSNPN, SVGIG (reference sequence). V was trimmed by 2 bases and J by 4 bases, leaving 17 bases between them. The CDR3 is 15 amino acids. The CDR3 protein is CAWSLLARTSYGYTF. As DNA, the CDR3 is TGTGCCTGGAGTCTATTGGCACGGACATCCTATGGCTACACCTTC. Filled out from reference TRBV30 and TRBJ1-2, the complete variable domain reads SQTIHQWPATLVQPVGSPLSLECTVEGTSNPNLYWYRQAAGRGLQLLFYSVGIGQISSEVPQNLSASRPQDRQFILSSKKLLLSDSGFYLCAWSLLARTSYGYTFGSGTRLTVV.

The V call is TRBV13, the J call TRBJ2-1, with D possibly being TRBD2 (6 bases). Trimming shortened V by 5 bases and J by 1 base, and 15 bases separated the two germline ends. Germline V CDR1 and CDR2: PRHDT, FYEKMQ (reference sequence). The CDR3 is 16 residues long. The CDR3 DNA reads TGTGCCAGCAGCGCTCTGGGACTGGTATCCTACAATGAGCAGTTCTTC. Amino acid sequence: CASSALGLVSYNEQFF.

In this sample, this clone turned up a few times. The CDR3 loop reads CATAGGLPRDTQYF. The CDR3 DNA reads as TGTGCCACCGCGGGGGGCCTCCCTCGAGATACGCAGTATTTT. The chain uses TRBV15 and TRBJ2-3; 8 bases line up with TRBD2. The germline gives CDR1 LNHNV, CDR2 YYDKDF (reference sequence). The V and J ends lost 8 bases and 5 bases, in that order; junction bases with no gene match: 9. This CDR3 has 14 residues.

The rearrangement links TRBV18 to TRBJ2-7; D is unclear. Germline CDR1 reads KGHSH; CDR2 reads LQKENI. V lost 3 bases and J lost 9, with 24 bases in between. This CDR3 comprises 16 residues. CDR3 DNA sequence: TGTGCCAGCTCACCTCCATCGGCAGTGCGGCGTGTGGGGCAGTACTTC. Residues: CASSPPSAVRRVGQYF.

This clone appeared a single time. The V and J genes are TRBV7-2 and TRBJ2-5; D call uncertain. TRBJ2-7 explains the end of the DNA better; the J call may be wrong. The germline V gene has CDR1 SGHTA and CDR2 FQGNSA. The CDR3 totals 14 residues. The DNA of the CDR3 is TGTGCCAGCAGCTTAGCGATCGTAGCTCGCGAGCAGTACTTC. Translating it yields CASSLAIVAREQYF.

The V gene is TRBV6-5, the J gene TRBJ2-1, with TRBD2 matching 8 bases. CDR3 length equals 13 residues. Germline trimming cut 7 bases from V and 7 bases from J; bases unmatched to any gene: 6. CDR1 MNHEY and CDR2 SVGAGI come from the germline V gene. This chain's CDR3 is CASIGTSVNEQFF. Written as DNA, the CDR3 is TGTGCCAGCATTGGGACTAGTGTTAATGAGCAGTTCTTC.

In its sample, this clone was seen once. The chain joins TRBV9 to TRBJ2-1, with 7 bases that match TRBD1. This CDR3 is built from 16 residues. Per the germline V gene, CDR1 is SGDLS and CDR2 is YYNGEE. J gave up 8 bases and V 3 bases, and 14 bases lay outside the gene matches. CDR3 sequence: CASSERGQTAPHEQFF. CDR3 DNA sequence: TGTGCCAGCAGCGAGAGGGGACAGACGGCCCCGCATGAGCAGTTCTTC. Together with reference TRBV9 and TRBJ2-1, the CDR3 gives the full variable domain: DSGVTQTPKHLITATGQRVTLRCSPRSGDLSVYWYQQSLDQGLQFLIQYYNGEERAKGNILERFSAQQFPDLHSELNLSSLELGDSALYFCASSERGQTAPHEQFFGPGTRLTVL.

V is TRBV6-5 and J is TRBJ2-2, with TRBD2 matching 7 bases. From germline, CDR1 is MNHEY and CDR2 SVGAGI. The CDR3 runs to 14 residues. V lost 8 bases and J lost 3; bases outside the gene matches: 6. CDR3 sequence: CASRAAGYTGELFF. CDR3 nucleotides: TGTGCCAGCCGTGCAGCGGGGTACACCGGGGAGCTGTTTTTT.

This clone was picked up a small number of times. V is TRBV7-9 and J is TRBJ2-1, with 10 bases lining up with TRBD2. J lost 7 bases, V lost 6 bases, and 6 bases had no gene match. This CDR3 comprises 14 residues. Germline-derived CDR1 and CDR2 are SEHNR and FQNEAQ (reference sequence). CDR3 DNA sequence: TGTGCCAGCAGACCCACTAGCGGGAAAAATGAGCAGTTCTTC. Translated, it gives CASRPTSGKNEQFF.

The V and J genes are TRBV11-2 and TRBJ2-7; tentative D call: TRBD1 (6 bases). Trimming removed 1 base at V and 5 bases at J, with 15 bases between. CDR3 length: 15 amino acids. CDR1 and CDR2 (germline): SGHAT, FQNNGV. The CDR3 protein is CASSLVSFSGDEQYF. As DNA, the CDR3 is TGTGCCAGCAGCTTAGTGTCCTTCTCAGGGGACGAGCAGTACTTC.

The chain recombines TRBV5-1 with TRBJ1-2; D is unclear. The CDR3 covers 13 residues. CDR1 and CDR2 from the germline V gene are SGHRS and YFSETQ. The ends were cut back, 0 bases at V and 3 bases at J, with 6 bases in the middle. The CDR3 DNA sequence: TGCGCCAGCAGCTTGGAACAAGACTATGGCTACACCTTC. Translated: CASSLEQDYGYTF.

The chain combines TRBV7-9 with TRBJ2-7, with no clear D. The germline V and J ends were trimmed by 5 bases and 2 bases, with 16 bases remaining between them. The CDR3 totals 15 residues. Germline V gene data show CDR1 as SEHNR and CDR2 as FQNEAQ (reference sequence). The CDR3 region is CASSPTRQETYEQYF. In DNA form, the CDR3 reads TGTGCCAGCAGCCCCACCCGACAAGAGACCTACGAGCAGTACTTC.

The rearrangement uses TRBV20-1 and TRBJ1-2, with D tentatively TRBD1 (5 bases). Germline V gene data show CDR1 as DFQATT and CDR2 as SNEGSKA (reference sequence). V was shortened by 6 bases and J by 6 bases, with 11 bases between the two germline ends. The CDR3 length is 11 residues. The CDR3 sequence is CSAAGRNGYTF. As DNA, the CDR3 is TGCAGTGCGGCGGGACGCAATGGCTACACCTTC.

The V gene is TRBV4-2, the J gene TRBJ2-2, with unresolved D. Germline V gives CDR1 LGHNA, CDR2 YNFKEQ. The CDR3 extends over 18 amino acids. Trimming pared 4 bases from V and 0 bases from J, leaving 18 bases between. The CDR3 nucleotides are TGTGCCAGCAGCCGCTCCCCCCCCAGGCCTACGAACACCGGGGAGCTGTTTTTT. Translating it yields CASSRSPPRPTNTGELFF.

J is TRBJ2-3 and V is TRBV29-1, with no clear D. V lost 0 bases to trimming and J lost 2 bases, with 9 bases between them. The CDR3 loop spans 14 amino acids. The V gene's germline CDR1 is SQVTM and CDR2 ANQGSEA. CDR3 bases: TGCAGCGTTGAAGACGCGCGGAACACAGATACGCAGTATTTT. Translation: CSVEDARNTDTQYF.

The chain has TRBV7-9 and TRBJ2-5; weak D call: TRBD2 (7 bases). The CDR3 sequence is 16 residues long. Germline V gene data show CDR1 as SEHNR and CDR2 as FQNEAQ (reference sequence). V was trimmed by 0 bases and J by 5 bases, leaving 16 bases between them. CDR3 residues: CASSLAAPGGTETQYF. CDR3 DNA sequence: TGTGCCAGCAGCTTAGCCGCCCCGGGGGGCACTGAGACCCAGTACTTC.

The chain is built from TRBV4-1 and TRBJ1-3; no firm D call. Germline loops: CDR1 MGHRA, CDR2 YSYEKL. The V end lost 0 bases, the J end lost 0 bases, and 12 bases lay between the germline ends. This CDR3 has 17 residues. The CDR3 nucleotides read TGCGCCAGCAGCCAAGATTTAAGGCGGCTCTCTGGAAACACCATATATTTT. This translates into CASSQDLRRLSGNTIYF.

The sample holds many counts of this clone. The chain joins TRBV21-1 to TRBJ1-4. TRBV21-1 has pseudogene status. The CDR3 runs to 11 residues. CDR3 residues: CASRKFRKLFF. The CDR3 coding sequence is TGTGCCAGCAGGAAGTTTAGAAAACTGTTTTTT.

This clone was seen a handful of times. The chain combines TRBV5-1 with TRBJ2-1, with 7 bases identical to TRBD2. CDR3 length equals 13 residues. Germline V gives CDR1 SGHRS, CDR2 YFSETQ. Trimming at V came to 3 bases and at J to 5 bases, leaving 2 bases not matched to a gene. In DNA form, the CDR3 reads TGCGCCAGCAGCTCACGGGGGGACAATGAGCAGTTCTTC. It yields the protein CASSSRGDNEQFF.

This clone was picked up a small number of times. J is TRBJ2-2 and V is TRBV5-4; perhaps TRBD2 as D (6 bases). With 5 bases removed from V and 6 bases from J, the gap between germline ends came to 11 bases. The germline gives CDR1 SGHNT, CDR2 YYREEE (reference sequence). CDR3 length: 13 residues. In DNA form, the CDR3 reads TGTGCCAGCAGTTGGCGGGGAGCCGGGGAGCTGTTTTTT. Protein sequence: CASSWRGAGELFF. Looking up the rest from reference TRBV5-4 and TRBJ2-2 gives the full variable domain: ETGVTQSPTHLIKTRGQQVTLRCSSQSGHNTVSWYQQALGQGPQFIFQYYREEENGRGNFPPRFSGLQFPNYSSELNVNALELDDSALYLCASSWRGAGELFFGEGSRLTVL.

V usage is TRBV18 and J usage is TRBJ1-2, with TRBD1 matching 8 bases. J was trimmed by 8 bases and V by 0 bases; bases with no gene match: 11. The CDR3 spans 16 residues. In germline, CDR1 is KGHSH, CDR2 LQKENI. The CDR3 DNA follows: TGTGCCAGCTCACCACCGCTTACGTTGACAGGGGTGGGCTACACCTTC. Protein sequence: CASSPPLTLTGVGYTF.

V usage is TRBV5-4 and J usage is TRBJ2-2; 10 bases fit TRBD2. J was trimmed by 2 bases and V by 3 bases; bases with no gene match: 1. Germline loops: CDR1 SGHNT, CDR2 YYREEE (reference sequence). The CDR3 is made up of 15 amino acids. For the CDR3, the DNA is TGTGCCAGCAGCTGGACTAGCGGTAACACCGGGGAGCTGTTTTTT. Amino acid sequence: CASSWTSGNTGELFF.

This clone has only a few counts. J is TRBJ2-3 and V is TRBV7-2; D possibly corresponds to TRBD2 (6 bases). The V and J ends lost 1 base and 4 bases respectively, with 15 bases between them. Germline-derived CDR1 and CDR2 are SGHTA and FQGNSA. CDR3 length: 16 residues. The CDR3 protein is CASSLVSLGGADTQYF. The DNA of the CDR3 is TGTGCCAGCAGCTTAGTGTCGCTAGGAGGGGCAGATACGCAGTATTTT.

This clone was observed a handful of times. The V call is TRBV4-1, the J call TRBJ2-1, with 10 positions matching TRBD2. J was trimmed by 3 bases and V by 1 base; bases with no gene match: 9. This CDR3 is 18 amino acids long. The germline V gene encodes CDR1 MGHRA and CDR2 YSYEKL. The CDR3 region is CASSQGSSGGMGYNEQFF. The CDR3, as DNA: TGCGCCAGCAGCCAAGGTTCTAGCGGGGGCATGGGCTACAATGAGCAGTTCTTC.